A single sample gave rise to the 15 T cell receptor beta chains below, sequenced in a study of blood T cell repertoires in COVID-19. Generated by immunoSEQ multiplex PCR, the TCRdb table keeps only in-frame clones and is missing some. The sample carries 120,000 or so clones, nearly 90% recorded once. Sequencing used peripheral blood. These receptors all come from a human donor in a cohort sampled during active COVID-19.

The chain links TRBV7-3 to TRBJ2-7, with D possibly TRBD2 on 5 matching bases. Per the germline V gene, CDR1 is SGHTA and CDR2 is FQGTGA. The CDR3 extends over 13 amino acids. The germline V and J ends were trimmed by 3 bases and 1 base, with 7 bases remaining between them. CDR3 in amino acids: CASSFGNSYEQYF. The CDR3 nucleotides read TGTGCCAGCAGCTTCGGGAATTCCTACGAGCAGTACTTC.

The rearrangement joins TRBV4-1 to TRBJ1-2; TRBD1 matches 8 bases. Trimming took 1 base from V and 3 from J; bases not matched to a gene: 4. CDR3 length equals 15 residues. The germline CDR1 and CDR2 sequences are MGHRA and YSYEKL. The CDR3: CASSQGSGGDYGYTF. The CDR3 coding sequence is TGCGCCAGCAGCCAAGGTTCAGGGGGCGACTATGGCTACACCTTC.

The chain employs TRBV2 and TRBJ1-1; D is uncertain. Germline values: CDR1 SNHLY, CDR2 FYNNEI. Trimming removed 11 bases at V and 3 bases at J, with 16 bases between. This CDR3 region has 13 residues. The CDR3, as DNA: TGTGCCGGAGACGGAGAGTGGGACACTGAAGCTTTCTTT. Translation: CAGDGEWDTEAFF. Drawing the rest from reference TRBV2 and TRBJ1-1, the complete variable domain is EPEVTQTPSHQVTQMGQEVILRCVPISNHLYFYWYRQILGQKVEFLVSFYNNEISEKSEIFDDQFSVERPDGSNFTLKIRSTKLEDSAMYFCAGDGEWDTEAFFGQGTRLTVV.

CDR3 coding DNA: TGTGCCAGCACAGGGGGCTGGAATCAGCCCCAGCATTTT. Amino acids: CASTGGWNQPQHF. The chain links TRBV2 to TRBJ1-5; 8 bases fit TRBD1. J gave up 4 bases and V 7 bases, and 3 bases lay outside the gene matches. Germline assignment: CDR1 SNHLY and CDR2 FYNNEI. The CDR3 has 13 amino acids.

The chain combines TRBV2 with TRBJ1-4, with TRBD1 matching over 7 bases. The CDR3 is made up of 14 amino acids. The germline V gene has CDR1 SNHLY and CDR2 FYNNEI. Trimming at V came to 7 bases and at J to 4 bases, leaving 6 bases not matched to a gene. The CDR3 nucleotides read TGTGCCAGCAAGGAGGGGGCGAATAATGAAAAACTGTTTTTT. It specifies CASKEGANNEKLFF.

A few counts support this clone. The chain combines TRBV21-1 with TRBJ1-5; TRBD1 reflects the table's D call only, with no check against the DNA. TRBV21-1 is given as a pseudogene. This CDR3 has 15 residues. The DNA for the CDR3 is TGTGCCAGCAGCAAGTTCGACAGGGACAATCAGCCCCAGCATTTT. This codes for CASSKFDRDNQPQHF.

The chain combines TRBV19 with TRBJ1-6, with no clear D. V lost 10 bases, J lost 10 bases, and 17 bases lay in between. The CDR3 has 13 residues. Germline CDR1 LNHDA, CDR2 SQIVND (reference sequence). This chain's CDR3 is CATSLGVGSPLHF. CDR3 sequence (DNA): TGTGCCACTTCCCTCGGGGTAGGATCACCCCTCCACTTT.

The CDR3 spells CASSLELAAGEQFF. CDR3 nucleotides: TGTGCCAGCAGCTTAGAGTTAGCGGCGGGAGAGCAGTTCTTC. The rearrangement uses TRBV7-2 and TRBJ2-1; possibly TRBD2 for D (6 bases). The germline gives CDR1 SGHTA, CDR2 FQGNSA. Trimming removed 1 base from V and 10 bases from J, with 14 bases in between. CDR3 length equals 14 residues.

The CDR3 bases are TGTGCCCAAACTAGCAGCACAGATACGCAGTATTTT. This sequence encodes CAQTSSTDTQYF. The chain employs TRBV7-9 and TRBJ2-3; D may be TRBD2 (6 bases). This CDR3 comprises 12 residues. Trimming stripped 11 bases from V and 0 bases from J, with 9 bases between. CDR1 and CDR2 (germline): SEHNR, FQNEAQ (reference sequence).

The chain recombines TRBV5-1 with TRBJ1-4; 10 bases are shared with TRBD1. V was clipped by 3 bases and J by 2 bases; unmatched bases: 1. Germline V gene sequence: CDR1 SGHRS, CDR2 YFSETQ. CDR3 length: 15 residues. In DNA, the CDR3 is TGCGCCAGCAGCTGGGGACAGGGGACTAATGAAAAACTGTTTTTT. Its translation is CASSWGQGTNEKLFF.

V gene TRBV6-2 or TRBV6-3 combines with J gene TRBJ2-1; 8 nucleotides align to TRBD2. The V and J ends lost 5 bases and 7 bases, in that order; junction bases with no gene match: 7. Looked up from germline, CDR1 is MNHEY and CDR2 is SVGEGT. This CDR3 is 14 amino acids long. The DNA for the CDR3 is TGTGCCAGCAGTCCGCCGGGAGGGTGGAATGAGCAGTTCTTC. It codes for CASSPPGGWNEQFF.

This CDR3 reads CASSPNRGRPETQYF. The DNA of the CDR3 is TGCGCCAGCAGCCCTAACAGGGGGCGACCAGAGACCCAGTACTTC. The chain employs TRBV5-1 and TRBJ2-5; TRBD1 matches 9 bases. This CDR3 region has 15 residues. Germline loops: CDR1 SGHRS, CDR2 YFSETQ. Unmatched junction bases numbered 8, after V lost 4 bases and J lost 4 bases.

The CDR3 here is CASIPGGWVEAFF. CDR3 sequence (DNA): TGTGCCAGCATTCCGGGTGGCTGGGTTGAAGCTTTCTTT. The V call is TRBV28, the J call TRBJ1-1; D ambiguous. V was pared by 7 bases and J by 7 bases, with 16 bases between. Germline lookup yields CDR1 MDHEN and CDR2 SYDVKM. The CDR3 extends over 13 amino acids.

The sample holds a few counts of this clone. This chain joins TRBV10-3 and TRBJ1-2; D not resolved. Germline CDR1 reads ENHRY; CDR2 reads SYGVKD. There are 13 residues in the CDR3. V was shortened by 6 bases and J by 10 bases, with 18 bases between the two germline ends. CDR3: CAIREASSGDYTF. The CDR3 coding sequence is TGTGCCATCAGGGAGGCTTCTAGCGGCGACTACACCTTC.

The chain uses TRBV9 and TRBJ2-5; 11 nucleotides align to TRBD2. Per germline, CDR1 SGDLS and CDR2 YYNGEE. The CDR3 totals 15 residues. Unmatched junction bases numbered 6, after V lost 3 bases and J lost 5 bases. CDR3 region: CASSGSGRAAETQYF. The DNA of the CDR3 is TGTGCCAGCAGCGGTAGCGGGAGGGCGGCGGAGACCCAGTACTTC.